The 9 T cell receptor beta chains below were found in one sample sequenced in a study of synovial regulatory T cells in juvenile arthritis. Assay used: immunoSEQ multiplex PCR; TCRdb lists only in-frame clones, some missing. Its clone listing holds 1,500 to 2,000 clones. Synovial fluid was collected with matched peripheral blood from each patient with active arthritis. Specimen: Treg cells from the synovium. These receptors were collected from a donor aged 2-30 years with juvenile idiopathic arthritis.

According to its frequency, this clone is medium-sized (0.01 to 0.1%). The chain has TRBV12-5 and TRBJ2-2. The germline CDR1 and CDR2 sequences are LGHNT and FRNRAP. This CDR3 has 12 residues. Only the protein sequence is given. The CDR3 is CASGALGGELFF.

The CDR3 is CASSPPGDRDTEAFF. This chain uses TRBV4-2 with TRBJ1-1; TCRdb returns TRBD1, unconfirmable since there is no DNA. The CDR3 consists of 15 residues. This entry has no DNA. From germline, CDR1 is LGHNA and CDR2 YNFKEQ.

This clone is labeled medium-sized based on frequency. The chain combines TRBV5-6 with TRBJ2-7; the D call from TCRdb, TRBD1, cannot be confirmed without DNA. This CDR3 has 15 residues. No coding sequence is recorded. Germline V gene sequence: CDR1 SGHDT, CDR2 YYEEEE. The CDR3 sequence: CASSRYRDRSYEQYF.

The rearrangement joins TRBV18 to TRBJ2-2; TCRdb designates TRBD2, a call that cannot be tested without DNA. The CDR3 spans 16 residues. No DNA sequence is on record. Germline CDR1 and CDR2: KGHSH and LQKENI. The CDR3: CASSPLTSGRSGELFF.

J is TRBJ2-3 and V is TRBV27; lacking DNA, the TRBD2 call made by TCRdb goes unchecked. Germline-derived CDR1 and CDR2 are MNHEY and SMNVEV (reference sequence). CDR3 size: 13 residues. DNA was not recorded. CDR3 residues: CASSFRVTDTQYF.

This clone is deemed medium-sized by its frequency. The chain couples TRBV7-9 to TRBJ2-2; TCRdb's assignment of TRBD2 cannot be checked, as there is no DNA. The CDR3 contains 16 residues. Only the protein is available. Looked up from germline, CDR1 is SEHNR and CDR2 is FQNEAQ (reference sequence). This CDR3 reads CASSLVAGLAPGELFF. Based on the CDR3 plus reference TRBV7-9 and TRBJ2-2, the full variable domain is DTGVSQNPRHKITKRGQNVTFRCDPISEHNRLYWYRQTLGQGPEFLTYFQNEAQLEKSRLLSDRFSAERPKGSFSTLEIQRTEQGDSAMYLCASSLVAGLAPGELFFGEGSRLTVL.

This CDR3 reads CASSLKGGLYEQYF. The gene calls are TRBV7-6 and TRBJ2-5; no DNA is available, so the TRBD2 call from TCRdb remains unchecked. CDR3 length: 14 residues. The protein alone is recorded here. CDR1 and CDR2 (germline): SGHVS, FNYEAQ.

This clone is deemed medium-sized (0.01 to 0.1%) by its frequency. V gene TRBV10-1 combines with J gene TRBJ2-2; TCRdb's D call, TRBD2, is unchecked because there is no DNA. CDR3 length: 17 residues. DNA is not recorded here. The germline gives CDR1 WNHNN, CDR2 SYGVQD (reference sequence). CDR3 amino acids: CASRSGSAGGRAGELFF.

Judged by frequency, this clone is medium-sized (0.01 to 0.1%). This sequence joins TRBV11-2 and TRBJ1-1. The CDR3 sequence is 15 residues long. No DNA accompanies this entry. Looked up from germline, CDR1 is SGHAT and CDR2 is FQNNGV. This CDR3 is CASSFPGQASTEAFF.